This T cell receptor (beta chain) originates from a study of T cells in Graves' hyperthyroidism and ophthalmopathy. This clonotype was counted ten times or more. The antigen remains unidentified. V was pared by 8 bases and J by 5 bases, with 6 bases of the junction left unmatched. This CDR3 region has 13 residues. The V gene's germline CDR1 is ENHRY and CDR2 SYGVKD. Amplification yielded TCR beta CDR3 regions, with RNA transcripts as the source. Using the HTBI primer set, a first-round RT-PCR was run on the TCR CDR3. Each CDR3 protein gets one entry after TCRdb re-called the multiplex PCR reads with MiXCR. The table has about 200,000 distinct CDR3 sequences, roughly 17% seen once; the top ten hold more than 50%. Study-wide results and caveats: Ophthalmopathy was predicted by the model a median of about 6.7 months ahead of onset.

The sample was blood. The chain uses TRBV10-3 and TRBJ2-1; 7 bases match TRBD2. This TCR was recovered from a woman aged 50 to 65 with Graves' hyperthyroidism. CDR3 in amino acids: CAILASGDNEQFF. The CDR3 DNA follows: TGTGCCATCCTGGCTAGCGGAGACAATGAGCAGTTCTTC.